These T cell receptor beta chains were read from a single sample in a study of T cells after yellow fever vaccination. TCRdb re-called the 5' RACE reads with MiXCR, one entry per CDR3 protein. This table holds 150,000 to 200,000 distinct CDR3 sequences, about 10% found once. Sequencing used CD8+ T cells sorted from PBMCs, obtained 15 days after the yellow fever booster vaccination. The source of these receptors is a man between 18 and 35 years old who received the YFV17D yellow fever vaccine. Both conserved end residues are part of each CDR3. D genes are given only for firm matches. Clone size is given for some rows only: seen once, a few or many times, or a class if the clone is expanded.

j_call	v_call	d_call	clone_size	cdr3_aa	cdr3_nt
TRBJ2-3	TRBV5-1	NA	few	CASSAENTDTQYF	TGCGCCAGCAGTGCGGAGAACACAGATACGCAGTATTTT
TRBJ2-1	TRBV11-1	TRBD1	NA	CASSEDRGAYNEQFF	TGTGCCAGCAGCGAAGACAGGGGGGCCTACAATGAGCAGTTCTTC
TRBJ2-1	TRBV7-3	TRBD1	few	CASSSPGQGSSYNEQFF	TGTGCCAGCAGCTCGCCGGGACAGGGGAGCTCCTACAATGAGCAGTTCTTC
TRBJ1-6	TRBV15	NA	few	CATSRVQWKGSPLHF	TGTGCCACCAGCAGAGTTCAGTGGAAGGGCTCACCCCTCCACTTT
TRBJ2-3	TRBV20-1	NA	few	CSAGVSTDTQYF	TGCAGCGCTGGGGTGAGCACAGATACGCAGTATTTT
TRBJ2-1	TRBV4-1	TRBD1	NA	CASSQVGQVSYNEQFF	TGCGCCAGCAGCCAAGTCGGACAGGTCTCCTACAATGAGCAGTTCTTC
TRBJ2-7	TRBV7-9	TRBD1	NA	CASSPSGTGDEQYF	TGTGCCAGCAGCCCCTCGGGGACAGGGGACGAGCAGTACTTC
TRBJ1-5	TRBV4-1	NA	NA	CASSQREDQPQHF	TGCGCCAGCAGCCAAAGGGAGGATCAGCCCCAGCATTTT
TRBJ1-5	TRBV10-3	NA	NA	CAISDGSGWDQPQHF	TGTGCCATCAGTGATGGTTCGGGGTGGGATCAGCCCCAGCATTTT
TRBJ2-1	TRBV9	NA	NA	CASSVGDTYNEQFF	TGTGCCAGCAGCGTAGGGGACACCTACAATGAGCAGTTCTTC
TRBJ2-5	TRBV7-8	TRBD1	many	CASSVGSGQGQETQYF	TGTGCCAGCAGCGTTGGTTCGGGACAGGGGCAAGAGACCCAGTACTTC
TRBJ1-5	TRBV15	NA	few	CATSRYGPNQPQHF	TGTGCCACCAGCAGATATGGACCGAATCAGCCCCAGCATTTT
TRBJ2-7	TRBV5-1	NA	many	CASSLGTGTYEQYF	TGTGCCAGCAGCTTAGGTACAGGGACCTACGAGCAGTACTTC
TRBJ2-1	TRBV6-6	TRBD1	few	CASLRDRGNEQFF	TGTGCCAGCCTCCGGGACAGGGGCAATGAGCAGTTCTTC
TRBJ2-1	TRBV7-9	NA	few	CASSLPQGVNEQFF	TGTGCCAGCAGCTTGCCACAGGGAGTAAATGAGCAGTTCTTC
TRBJ2-3	TRBV28	NA	NA	CASSLTILTDTQYF	TGTGCCAGCAGTCTGACTATCTTAACAGATACGCAGTATTTT
TRBJ2-5	TRBV6-6	NA	NA	CASTWGLQETQYF	TGTGCCAGCACCTGGGGACTCCAAGAGACCCAGTACTTC
TRBJ2-1	TRBV6-5	TRBD1	many	CASSPGTGMLNEQFF	TGTGCCAGCAGCCCAGGGACAGGGATGTTGAATGAGCAGTTCTTC
TRBJ2-3	TRBV2	TRBD2	few	CASSVTRAGVTDTQYF	TGTGCCAGCAGTGTGACGCGAGCGGGGGTCACAGATACGCAGTATTTT
TRBJ2-1	TRBV7-3	NA	few	CASSLTLGATNEQFF	TGTGCCAGCAGCTTAACGTTGGGGGCCACCAATGAGCAGTTCTTC
TRBJ2-3	TRBV20-1	NA	NA	CSASPGLSTDTQYF	TGCAGTGCTTCGCCGGGACTTAGCACAGATACGCAGTATTTT
TRBJ2-1	TRBV2	TRBD2	NA	CASSESPGTSGDNEQFF	TGTGCCAGCAGTGAGTCCCCCGGGACTAGCGGGGACAATGAGCAGTTCTTC
TRBJ2-5	TRBV20-1	NA	NA	CSARALDSGKTQYF	TGCAGTGCTAGAGCCTTGGACAGTGGAAAGACCCAGTACTTC
TRBJ2-7	TRBV27	TRBD2	few	CASSGRGPYEQYF	TGTGCCAGCAGTGGGAGGGGCCCCTACGAGCAGTACTTC
TRBJ2-1	TRBV7-9	TRBD2	few	CASSRRGESFYNEQFF	TGTGCCAGCAGCCGGCGGGGGGAAAGCTTCTACAATGAGCAGTTCTTC
TRBJ2-5	TRBV18	NA	NA	CASSPFGAQENQETQYF	TGTGCCAGCTCACCATTTGGCGCACAGGAGAACCAAGAGACCCAGTACTTC
TRBJ2-3	TRBV23-1	TRBD2	NA	CARGKTRAGETDTQYF	TGCGCCAGAGGGAAGACCCGCGCGGGGGAGACAGATACGCAGTATTTT
TRBJ1-5	TRBV15	NA	NA	CATCDRSGNQTQHF	TGTGCCACCTGCGACAGGTCGGGCAATCAGACCCAGCATTTT
TRBJ2-5	TRBV15	TRBD2	NA	CATSKEGLAGYQETQYF	TGTGCCACCAGCAAAGAAGGACTAGCGGGGTACCAAGAGACCCAGTACTTC
TRBJ1-1	TRBV6-1	NA	NA	CASIWRVAFF	TGTGCCAGCATTTGGAGAGTTGCTTTCTTT
TRBJ2-1	TRBV29-1	TRBD2	few	CSVESGGGAAYNEQFF	TGCAGCGTTGAATCTGGCGGGGGGGCGGCCTACAATGAGCAGTTCTTC
TRBJ1-1	TRBV4-1	NA	NA	CASSQVEQGNTEAFF	TGCGCCAGCAGCCAAGTAGAGCAGGGGAACACTGAAGCTTTCTTT
TRBJ2-2	TRBV11-2	NA	few	CASSSELTGELFF	TGTGCCAGCAGCTCCGAACTCACCGGGGAGCTGTTTTTT
TRBJ1-1	TRBV7-9	NA	few	CASKGPEWGTEAFF	TGTGCCAGCAAGGGGCCGGAATGGGGCACTGAAGCTTTCTTT
TRBJ2-1	TRBV18	NA	NA	CASSPRGDEQFF	TGTGCCAGCTCACCACGCGGGGATGAGCAGTTCTTC
TRBJ2-6	TRBV19	NA	NA	CASSTRSPYSGANVLTF	TGTGCCAGTAGTACGAGGTCCCCGTACTCTGGGGCCAACGTCCTGACTTTC
TRBJ1-5	TRBV12-3/TRBV12-4	TRBD1	few	CASSLGGQGARQPQHF	TGTGCCAGCAGTTTAGGTGGGCAGGGGGCTCGTCAGCCCCAGCATTTT
TRBJ2-5	TRBV5-5	NA	NA	CASSFTSWLETQYF	TGTGCCAGCAGCTTCACTAGCTGGTTGGAGACCCAGTACTTC
TRBJ2-1	TRBV7-6	TRBD2	many	CASSSIAGAYNEQFF	TGTGCCAGCAGCTCTATAGCGGGGGCCTACAATGAGCAGTTCTTC
TRBJ2-5	TRBV7-9	TRBD2	few	CASSWGLAGFQETQYF	TGTGCCAGCAGCTGGGGACTAGCGGGCTTCCAAGAGACCCAGTACTTC
TRBJ2-5	TRBV7-9	TRBD1	many	CASSSIDRGQETQYF	TGTGCCAGCAGCTCCATAGACAGGGGGCAAGAGACCCAGTACTTC
TRBJ2-1	TRBV6-5	TRBD2	few	CASSSYRLAGGPYNEQFF	TGTGCCAGCAGTTCCTACCGACTAGCGGGGGGGCCCTACAATGAGCAGTTCTTC
TRBJ2-3	TRBV2	NA	many	CASSEAPDTQYF	TGTGCCAGCAGTGAAGCCCCAGATACGCAGTATTTT
TRBJ2-5	TRBV4-3	TRBD2	few	CASGWEGDF	TGCGCCAGCGGATGGGAGGGCGACTTC
TRBJ1-1	TRBV7-2	NA	many	CASSLAFFGTVNTEAFF	TGTGCCAGCAGCTTAGCGTTTTTCGGGACGGTGAACACTGAAGCTTTCTTT
TRBJ2-1	TRBV7-9	TRBD2	NA	CASSPTLAGLAWNEQFF	TGTGCCAGCAGCCCGACCTTAGCGGGGCTCGCCTGGAATGAGCAGTTCTTC
TRBJ1-3	TRBV7-9	NA	NA	CASSSFSQNSGNTIYF	TGTGCCAGCAGCTCCTTCTCACAGAACTCTGGAAACACCATATATTTT
TRBJ1-2	TRBV7-2	NA	few	CASTRGPNYGYTF	TGTGCCAGCACGAGAGGACCTAACTATGGCTACACCTTC
TRBJ2-1	TRBV7-9	NA	many	CASSFTRNEQFF	TGTGCCAGCAGCTTTACTCGGAATGAGCAGTTCTTC
TRBJ2-1	TRBV7-6	TRBD1	few	CASSLGVRGPRRNEQFF	TGTGCCAGCAGCTTGGGGGTAAGGGGGCCTAGGAGGAATGAGCAGTTCTTC
TRBJ2-2	TRBV5-6	NA	NA	CASSLQRGNTGELFF	TGTGCCAGCAGCTTGCAACGGGGGAACACCGGGGAGCTGTTTTTT
TRBJ2-1	TRBV3-1	TRBD1	many	CASSNRDRAYNEQFF	TGTGCCAGCAGCAACCGGGACAGGGCCTACAATGAGCAGTTCTTC
TRBJ1-5	TRBV21-1	NA	NA	CASSKDGDSRKQPQHF	TGTGCCAGCAGCAAAGATGGGGACAGCCGAAAGCAGCCCCAGCATTTT
TRBJ1-4	TRBV2	NA	NA	CASRGGSTNEKLFF	TGTGCCAGCAGGGGGGGGTCAACTAATGAAAAACTGTTTTTT
TRBJ2-5	TRBV6-6	NA	many	CASSWDFETQYF	TGTGCCAGCAGTTGGGACTTCGAGACCCAGTACTTC
TRBJ2-4	TRBV4-3	TRBD1	few	CASSQGTGTENIQYF	TGCGCCAGCAGCCAAGGGACAGGGACGGAAAACATTCAGTACTTC